A selection of T cell receptor beta chains follows, all from one sample in a study of T-cell reconstitution after alpha-beta-depleted transplantation in children. TCRdb processed the PCR reads anew with MiXCR; each CDR3 protein has one entry. Of hundreds of thousands of distinct CDR3 sequences in the sample, around 16% were seen once. Sequenced material: PBMCs from the stem cell graft donor, taken from the stem cell graft. The source of these receptors is a human donor who donated a stem cell graft to a child with acute myeloid leukemia. The CDR3 runs from the conserved cysteine through the conserved F or W. A D gene is named only where the DNA matches it firmly. A row's size may be missing; if present it is once, few, many or a size class.

d_call clone_size j_call v_call cdr3_aa cdr3_nt
. many TRBJ2-3 TRBV10-3 CAIREGKGGEAITDTQYF TGTGCCATCCGCGAAGGGAAGGGAGGTGAGGCGATCACAGATACGCAGTATTTT
TRBD1 few TRBJ2-1 TRBV20-1 CSARGDSPYNEQFF TGCAGTGCTAGAGGGGACAGCCCCTACAATGAGCAGTTCTTC
. many TRBJ1-4 TRBV20-1 CSARVTTNEKLFF TGCAGTGCTAGGGTAACAACTAATGAAAAACTGTTTTTT
. few TRBJ2-4 TRBV7-4 CASIPNPKNIQYF TGTGCCAGCATCCCAAATCCGAAAAACATTCAGTACTTC
. many TRBJ2-7 TRBV25-1 CASSESEFRGVDEQYF TGTGCCAGCAGTGAATCCGAGTTCAGGGGGGTCGACGAGCAGTACTTC
TRBD1 few TRBJ2-1 TRBV5-1 CASSSGQGYAPPANEQFF TGCGCCAGCAGCTCGGGACAGGGTTATGCGCCCCCTGCCAATGAGCAGTTCTTC
. . TRBJ2-1 TRBV6-1 CASSETTVGNEQFF TGTGCCAGCAGTGAGACTACGGTGGGAAATGAGCAGTTCTTC
. . TRBJ2-5 TRBV12-3/TRBV12-4 CASSSGMEEQETQYF TGTGCCAGTTCCTCCGGAATGGAGGAGCAAGAGACCCAGTACTTC
. . TRBJ1-5 TRBV5-5 CASSRRVLQPQHF TGTGCCAGCAGCCGCAGGGTCCTTCAGCCCCAGCATTTT
. many TRBJ2-7 TRBV29-1 CSVAYQGTPSYEQYF TGCAGCGTTGCCTATCAGGGGACGCCGTCCTACGAGCAGTACTTC
. many TRBJ2-7 TRBV29-1 CSVAGTAGLHEQYF TGCAGCGTTGCCGGGACGGCGGGGTTGCACGAGCAGTACTTC
TRBD2 . TRBJ2-1 TRBV7-2 CASSLVVRGGGSNEQFF TGTGCCAGCAGCTTAGTGGTTCGCGGGGGAGGATCCAATGAGCAGTTCTTC
TRBD1 many TRBJ2-7 TRBV4-3 CASSQSWDSLGQGEQYF TGCGCCAGCAGCCAATCCTGGGACAGCCTCGGACAGGGCGAGCAGTACTTC
TRBD2 . TRBJ2-2 TRBV28 CASSFPGGSTGELFF TGTGCCAGCAGTTTCCCCGGGGGGTCCACCGGGGAGCTGTTTTTT
. . TRBJ2-1 TRBV5-1 CASSPLDGRGAEQFF TGCGCCAGCAGCCCCCTCGACGGCAGGGGGGCTGAGCAGTTCTTC
. few TRBJ2-2 TRBV10-1 CASSDYTGNTGELFF TGCGCCAGCAGTGATTACACAGGGAACACCGGGGAGCTGTTTTTT
TRBD1 . TRBJ2-4 TRBV5-1 CASSFTGVDIQYF TGCGCCAGCAGCTTTACAGGGGTGGACATTCAGTACTTC
. many TRBJ1-5 TRBV20-1 CSARPNSNQPQHF TGCAGTGCTAGGCCGAATAGCAATCAGCCCCAGCATTTT
. many TRBJ2-3 TRBV20-1 CSVWDLISDTQYF TGCAGTGTTTGGGACTTAATTTCAGATACGCAGTATTTT
TRBD2 few TRBJ2-7 TRBV7-2 CASSTSGGLYYEQYF TGTGCCAGCAGCACCTCGGGGGGTCTATACTACGAGCAGTACTTC
TRBD1 . TRBJ1-6 TRBV28 CASSTYRGGSPLHF TGTGCCAGCAGTACATACAGGGGCGGCTCACCCCTCCACTTT
TRBD1 . TRBJ1-1 TRBV7-9 CASSYHRGQRTEAFF TGTGCCAGCAGCTACCACAGGGGGCAGAGAACTGAAGCTTTCTTT
. few TRBJ2-5 TRBV7-2 CASSVGGQIQETQYF TGTGCCAGCAGCGTGGGGGGACAGATACAAGAGACCCAGTACTTC
. many TRBJ1-1 TRBV7-2 CASGPGYVNTEAFF TGTGCCAGCGGTCCGGGGTATGTGAACACTGAAGCTTTCTTT
. . TRBJ1-2 TRBV5-1 CASSNTGQLYGYTF TGCGCCAGCAGCAACACTGGACAGCTTTATGGCTACACCTTC